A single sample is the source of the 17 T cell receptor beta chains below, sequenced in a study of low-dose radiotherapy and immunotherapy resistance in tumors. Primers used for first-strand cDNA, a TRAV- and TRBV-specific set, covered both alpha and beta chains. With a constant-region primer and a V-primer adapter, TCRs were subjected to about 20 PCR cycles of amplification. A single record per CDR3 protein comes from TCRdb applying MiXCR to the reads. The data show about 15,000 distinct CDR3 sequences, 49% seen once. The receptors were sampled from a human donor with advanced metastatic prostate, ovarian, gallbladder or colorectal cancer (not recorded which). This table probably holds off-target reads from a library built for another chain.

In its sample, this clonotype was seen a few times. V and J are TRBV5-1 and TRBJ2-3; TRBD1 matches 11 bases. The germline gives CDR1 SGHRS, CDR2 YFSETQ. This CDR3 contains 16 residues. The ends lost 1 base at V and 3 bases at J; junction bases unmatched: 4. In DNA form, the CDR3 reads TGCGCCAGCAGCTTGCTCGGACAGGGGGCAACAGATACGCAGTATTTT. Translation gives CASSLLGQGATDTQYF.

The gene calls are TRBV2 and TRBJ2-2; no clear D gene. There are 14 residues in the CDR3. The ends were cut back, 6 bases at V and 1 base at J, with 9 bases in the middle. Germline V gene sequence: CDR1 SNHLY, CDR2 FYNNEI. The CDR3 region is CASRGIMNTGELFF. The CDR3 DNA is TGTGCCAGCAGGGGAATAATGAACACCGGGGAGCTGTTTTTT.

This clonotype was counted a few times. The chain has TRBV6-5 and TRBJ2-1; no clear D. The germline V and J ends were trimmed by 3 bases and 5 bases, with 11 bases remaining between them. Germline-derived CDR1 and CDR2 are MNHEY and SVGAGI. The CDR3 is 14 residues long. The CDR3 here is CASSYKGPDNEQFF. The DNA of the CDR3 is TGTGCCAGCAGTTATAAGGGCCCGGACAATGAGCAGTTCTTC.

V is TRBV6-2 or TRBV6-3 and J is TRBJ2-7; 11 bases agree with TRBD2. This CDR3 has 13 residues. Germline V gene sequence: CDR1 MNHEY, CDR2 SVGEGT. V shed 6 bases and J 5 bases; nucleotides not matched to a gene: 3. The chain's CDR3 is CASRTSGDHEQYF. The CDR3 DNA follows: TGTGCCAGCAGGACTAGCGGGGACCACGAGCAGTACTTC.

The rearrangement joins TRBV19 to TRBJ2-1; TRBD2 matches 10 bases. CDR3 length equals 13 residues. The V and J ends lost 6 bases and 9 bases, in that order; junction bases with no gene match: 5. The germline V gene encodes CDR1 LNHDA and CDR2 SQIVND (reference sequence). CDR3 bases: TGTGCCAGTAGCCTAGCGGGGGTGGGTGAGCAGTTCTTC. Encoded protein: CASSLAGVGEQFF.

The CDR3 DNA reads as TGTGCCACCAGTGATTTGAGGTATGCTCCGAACATGAATGAGCAGTTCTTC. This encodes CATSDLRYAPNMNEQFF. The V and J genes are TRBV24-1 and TRBJ2-1, with no clear D. Between the trimmed V and J ends, which lost 0 bases and 7 bases, there was a span of 18 bases. Germline CDR1 is KGHDR and CDR2 is SFDVKD. This CDR3 contains 17 residues.

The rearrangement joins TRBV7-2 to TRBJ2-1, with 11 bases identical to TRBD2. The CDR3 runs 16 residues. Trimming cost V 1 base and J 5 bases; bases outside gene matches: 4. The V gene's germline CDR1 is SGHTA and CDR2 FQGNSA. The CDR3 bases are TGTGCCAGCAGCTTAGTAGCGGGGGGGGTGAACAATGAGCAGTTCTTC. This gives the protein CASSLVAGGVNNEQFF.

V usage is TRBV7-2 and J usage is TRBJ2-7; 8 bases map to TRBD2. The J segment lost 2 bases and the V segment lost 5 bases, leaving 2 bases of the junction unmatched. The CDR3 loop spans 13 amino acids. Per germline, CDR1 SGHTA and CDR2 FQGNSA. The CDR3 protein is CASSPTSAYEQYF. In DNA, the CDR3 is TGTGCCAGCAGCCCGACTAGCGCCTACGAGCAGTACTTC.

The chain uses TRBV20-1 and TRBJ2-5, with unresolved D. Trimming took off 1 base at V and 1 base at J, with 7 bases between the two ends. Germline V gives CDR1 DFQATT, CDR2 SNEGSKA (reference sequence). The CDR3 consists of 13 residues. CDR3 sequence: CSARVSFQETQYF. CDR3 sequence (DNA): TGCAGTGCTAGAGTCAGTTTCCAAGAGACCCAGTACTTC.

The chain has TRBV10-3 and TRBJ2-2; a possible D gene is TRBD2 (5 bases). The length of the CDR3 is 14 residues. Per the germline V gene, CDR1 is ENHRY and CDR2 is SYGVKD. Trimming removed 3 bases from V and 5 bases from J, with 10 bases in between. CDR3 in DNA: TGTGCCATCAGTGACGGCAGGACTACCGGGGAGCTGTTTTTT. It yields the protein CAISDGRTTGELFF.

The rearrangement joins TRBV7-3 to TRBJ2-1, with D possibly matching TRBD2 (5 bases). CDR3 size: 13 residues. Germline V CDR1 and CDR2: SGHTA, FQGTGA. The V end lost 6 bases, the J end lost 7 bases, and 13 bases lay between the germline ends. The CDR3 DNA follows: TGTGCCAGCAGTTCAGGAGGTGGGAATGAGCAGTTCTTC. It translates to CASSSGGGNEQFF.

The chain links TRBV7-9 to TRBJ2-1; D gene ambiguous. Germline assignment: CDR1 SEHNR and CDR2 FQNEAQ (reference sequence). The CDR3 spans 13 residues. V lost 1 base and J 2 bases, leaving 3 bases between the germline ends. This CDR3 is CASSLETYNEQFF. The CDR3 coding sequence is TGTGCCAGCAGCTTAGAAACCTACAATGAGCAGTTCTTC.

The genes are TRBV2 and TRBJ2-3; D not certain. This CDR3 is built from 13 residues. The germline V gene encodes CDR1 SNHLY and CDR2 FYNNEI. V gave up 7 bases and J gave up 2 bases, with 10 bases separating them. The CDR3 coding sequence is TGTGCCAGCAATGGGTTTTTCACAGATACGCAGTATTTT. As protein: CASNGFFTDTQYF.

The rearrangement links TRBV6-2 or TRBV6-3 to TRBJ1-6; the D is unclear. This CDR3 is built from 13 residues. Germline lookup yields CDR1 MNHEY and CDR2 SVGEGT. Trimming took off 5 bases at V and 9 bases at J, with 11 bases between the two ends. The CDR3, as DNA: TGTGCCAGCAGTGAACCCGCAGCTTCACCCCTCCACTTT. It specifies CASSEPAASPLHF.

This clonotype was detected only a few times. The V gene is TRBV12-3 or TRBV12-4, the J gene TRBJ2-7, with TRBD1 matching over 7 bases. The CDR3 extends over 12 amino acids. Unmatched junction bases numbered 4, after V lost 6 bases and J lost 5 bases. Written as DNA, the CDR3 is TGTGCCAGCAGCCCGGGACAGAACGAGCAGTACTTC. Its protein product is CASSPGQNEQYF.

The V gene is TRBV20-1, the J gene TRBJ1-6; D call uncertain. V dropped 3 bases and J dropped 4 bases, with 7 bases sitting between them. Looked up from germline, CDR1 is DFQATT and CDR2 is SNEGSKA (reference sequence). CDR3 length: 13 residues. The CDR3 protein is CSARTSYNSPLHF. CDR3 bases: TGCAGTGCTAGGACCTCTTATAATTCACCCCTCCACTTT.

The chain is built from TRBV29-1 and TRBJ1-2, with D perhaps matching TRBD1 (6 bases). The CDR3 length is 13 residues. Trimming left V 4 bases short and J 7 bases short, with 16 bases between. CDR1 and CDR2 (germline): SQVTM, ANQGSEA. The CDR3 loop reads CSVGARRGPGYTF. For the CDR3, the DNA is TGCAGCGTTGGCGCAAGACGGGGGCCTGGCTACACCTTC.